Listed below are T cell receptor beta chains from one sample, sequenced in a study of Graves' ophthalmopathy and Graves' hyperthyroidism. TCRdb redid the calling of the multiplex PCR reads with MiXCR, one entry per CDR3 protein. The table has more than 40,000 distinct CDR3 sequences, over 40% seen once; the top ten hold about 24%. Sequencing used peripheral blood. The receptors originated from an adult man with Graves' ophthalmopathy. Each CDR3 is given with its conserved first and last residue. Each record gives: clone size, V gene, J gene, D gene, CDR3 length, CDR3 protein, CDR3 DNA. D genes are given only for firm matches. Rows give clone size only sometimes, using once, few, many, or a class for an expanded clone.

>NA|TRBV2|TRBJ2-5|NA|16
CASSYSNGGFNETQYF
TGTGCCAGCAGTTACTCGAACGGGGGCTTCAATGAGACCCAGTACTTC
>many|TRBV20-1|TRBJ1-6|TRBD1|15
CSAREDRGYNSPLHF
TGCAGTGCTAGAGAGGACAGGGGATATAATTCACCCCTCCACTTT
>many|TRBV6-5|TRBJ2-5|TRBD2|13
CASSTHSGGIQYF
TGTGCCAGCAGTACCCATAGCGGGGGGATCCAGTACTTC
>many|TRBV28|TRBJ2-7|NA|13
CASTWAHSYEQYF
TGTGCCAGTACGTGGGCTCACTCCTACGAGCAGTACTTC
>NA|TRBV15|TRBJ1-4|NA|18
CATSRPRLAGHFNEKLFF
TGTGCCACCAGCAGACCGAGACTAGCGGGTCACTTTAATGAAAAACTGTTTTTT
>once|TRBV7-3|TRBJ2-7|NA|13
CASSQDPGYEQYF
TGCGCCAGCAGCCAAGATCCGGGGTACGAGCAGTACTTC
>many|TRBV13|TRBJ2-7|NA|12
CASSLTGNEQYF
TGTGCCAGCAGCTTAACCGGGAACGAGCAGTACTTC
>many|TRBV6-6|TRBJ2-5|TRBD1|15
CASSSQDRGGKTQYF
TGTGCCAGCAGTTCTCAAGACAGGGGGGGGAAGACCCAGTACTTC
>many|TRBV6-4|TRBJ2-1|TRBD2|16
CASSDSSSGGGNEQFF
TGTGCCAGCAGTGACTCGAGTAGCGGGGGGGGCAATGAGCAGTTCTTC
>NA|TRBV19|TRBJ2-1|NA|16
CASKGAAKAFYNEQFF
TGTGCCAGTAAAGGGGCAGCTAAGGCATTCTACAATGAGCAGTTCTTC
>NA|TRBV7-3|TRBJ2-1|TRBD2|15
CASSPHSGTLNGQFF
TGTGCCAGCAGCCCTCATAGCGGGACGCTCAATGGGCAGTTCTTC
>many|TRBV5-1|TRBJ2-7|NA|14
CASSSTGNIYEQYF
TGCGCCAGCAGCTCCACGGGAAACATTTACGAGCAGTACTTC
>NA|TRBV5-1|TRBJ1-2|TRBD1|14
CASSPDRGQGGYTF
TGCGCCAGCAGCCCGGACAGGGGGCAGGGTGGCTACACCTTC
>medium-sized|TRBV24-1|TRBJ2-5|NA|14
CATSDLTEPETQYF
TGTGCCACCAGTGACTTGACTGAGCCGGAGACCCAGTACTTC
>NA|TRBV19|TRBJ2-3|NA|11
CASSTGDTQYF
TGTGCCAGTAGTACAGGAGATACGCAGTATTTT
>many|TRBV10-3|TRBJ2-5|TRBD1|14
CAISIGTDQETQYF
TGTGCCATCAGTATCGGGACAGACCAAGAGACCCAGTACTTC
>NA|TRBV2|TRBJ2-2|TRBD2|17
CASRSGLAGEGTGELFF
TGTGCCAGCAGATCGGGACTAGCGGGGGAGGGCACCGGGGAGCTGTTTTTT
>NA|TRBV20-1|TRBJ1-2|NA|19
CSVPFRVAIFLCANYGYTF
TGCAGTGTCCCTTTTAGAGTGGCTATATTCTTATGTGCTAACTATGGCTACACCTTC
>NA|TRBV19|TRBJ1-2|TRBD1|16
CASSIRRTGTYYGYTF
TGTGCCAGTAGTATCCGAAGGACAGGGACGTACTATGGCTACACCTTC
>few|TRBV11-2|TRBJ2-7|NA|18
CASSPQSNSRARDYEQYF
TGTGCCAGCAGCCCCCAATCGAATTCCAGGGCGCGCGACTACGAGCAGTACTTC
>many|TRBV3-1|TRBJ2-2|TRBD1|15
CASSHQGAWPGELFF
TGTGCCAGCAGCCACCAGGGGGCCTGGCCCGGGGAGCTGTTTTTT
>many|TRBV24-1|TRBJ2-4|TRBD1|13
CATSEDRGNIQYF
TGTGCCACCAGTGAGGACAGGGGAAACATTCAGTACTTC
>many|TRBV10-1|TRBJ2-1|TRBD2|14
CASSGGVHPNEQFF
TGCGCCAGCAGCGGGGGGGTGCATCCGAATGAGCAGTTCTTC
>many|TRBV28|TRBJ1-5|NA|12
CASRSPHQPQHF
TGTGCCAGCAGGAGTCCGCATCAGCCCCAGCATTTT
>many|TRBV19|TRBJ1-5|NA|15
CASSRSRNSNQPQHF
TGTGCCAGTAGTAGAAGTCGGAATAGCAATCAGCCCCAGCATTTT
>many|TRBV28|TRBJ1-3|NA|12
CASSFNGNTIYF
TGTGCCAGCAGTTTTAACGGAAACACCATATATTTT
>NA|TRBV29-1|TRBJ2-7|NA|13
CSVEVGVSYEQYF
TGCAGCGTTGAAGTGGGGGTTTCCTACGAGCAGTACTTC
>NA|TRBV7-2|TRBJ2-7|NA|14
CASSSRGGGYEQYF
TGTGCCAGCAGCTCCAGGGGGGGCGGGTACGAGCAGTACTTC
>many|TRBV5-1|TRBJ2-7|TRBD1|14
CASSRDRETYEQYF
TGCGCCAGCAGCAGGGACAGGGAAACCTACGAGCAGTACTTC
>many|TRBV10-1|TRBJ1-1|NA|13
CASSESGSSEAFF
TGCGCCAGCAGTGAGTCCGGCAGCTCTGAAGCTTTCTTT
>NA|TRBV24-1|TRBJ1-2|NA|13
CATSEGEGYGYTF
TGTGCCACCAGTGAGGGGGAGGGCTATGGCTACACCTTC
>NA|TRBV10-3|TRBJ1-4|TRBD1|14
CAISGTGDGEKLFF
TGTGCCATCAGTGGGACAGGGGATGGTGAAAAACTGTTTTTT
>many|TRBV3-1|TRBJ1-1|NA|12
CASSQGSAVAFF
TGTGCCAGCAGCCAGGGGTCGGCAGTAGCTTTCTTT
>NA|TRBV15|TRBJ2-1|NA|14
CATSRGLGNNEQFF
TGTGCCACCAGCAGAGGATTAGGAAACAATGAGCAGTTCTTC
>many|TRBV5-1|TRBJ2-1|NA|14
CASSLGLQYNEQFF
TGCGCCAGCAGCTTGGGACTCCAGTACAATGAGCAGTTCTTC
>NA|TRBV20-1|TRBJ2-7|TRBD2|15
CSAQDAGTSSYEQYF
TGCAGTGCCCAAGACGCCGGGACTAGCAGTTACGAGCAGTACTTC
>few|TRBV30|TRBJ1-2|TRBD1|14
CAWSKTTGGGGYTF
TGTGCCTGGAGCAAAACGACAGGGGGTGGGGGCTACACCTTC
>medium-sized|TRBV2|TRBJ1-5|NA|16
CASSEETIGNSQPQHF
TGTGCCAGCAGTGAAGAAACGATTGGAAATAGCCAGCCCCAGCATTTT
>many|TRBV9|TRBJ2-5|NA|13
CASSVGAWETQYF
TGTGCCAGCAGCGTAGGAGCCTGGGAGACCCAGTACTTC
>many|TRBV27|TRBJ2-7|TRBD1|14
CASSLSGGIYEQYF
TGTGCCAGCAGTTTATCAGGGGGCATCTACGAGCAGTACTTC
>NA|TRBV5-6|TRBJ2-1|NA|13
CASSLWQSNERFF
TGTGCCAGCAGCTTGTGGCAGAGCAATGAGCGGTTCTTC